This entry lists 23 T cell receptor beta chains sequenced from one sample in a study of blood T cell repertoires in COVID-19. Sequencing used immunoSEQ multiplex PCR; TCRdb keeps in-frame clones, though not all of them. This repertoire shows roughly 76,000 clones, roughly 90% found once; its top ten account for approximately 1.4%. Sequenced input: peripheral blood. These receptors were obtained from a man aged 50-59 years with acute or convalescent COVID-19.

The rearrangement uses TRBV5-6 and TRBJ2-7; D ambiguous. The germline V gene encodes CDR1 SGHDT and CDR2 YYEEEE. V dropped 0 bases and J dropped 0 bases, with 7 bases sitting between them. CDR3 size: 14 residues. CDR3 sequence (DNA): TGTGCCAGCAGCTTGGGGCACCCCTCCTACGAGCAGTACTTC. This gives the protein CASSLGHPSYEQYF. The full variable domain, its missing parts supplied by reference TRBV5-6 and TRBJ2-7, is DAGVTQSPTHLIKTRGQQVTLRCSPKSGHDTVSWYQQALGQGPQFIFQYYEEEERQRGNFPDRFSGHQFPNYSSELNVNALLLGDSALYLCASSLGHPSYEQYFGPGTRLTVT.

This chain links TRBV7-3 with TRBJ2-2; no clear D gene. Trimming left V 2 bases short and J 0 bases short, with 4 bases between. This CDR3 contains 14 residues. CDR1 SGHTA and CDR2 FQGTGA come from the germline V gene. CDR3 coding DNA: TGTGCCAGCAGCTTATTAACGAACACCGGGGAGCTGTTTTTT. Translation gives CASSLLTNTGELFF.

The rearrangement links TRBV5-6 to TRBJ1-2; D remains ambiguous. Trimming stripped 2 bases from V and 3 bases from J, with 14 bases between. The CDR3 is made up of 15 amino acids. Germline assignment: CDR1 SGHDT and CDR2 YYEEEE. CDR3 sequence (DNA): TGTGCCAGCAGCTTCGTAGAGACTCGGGACTATGGCTACACCTTC. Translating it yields CASSFVETRDYGYTF.

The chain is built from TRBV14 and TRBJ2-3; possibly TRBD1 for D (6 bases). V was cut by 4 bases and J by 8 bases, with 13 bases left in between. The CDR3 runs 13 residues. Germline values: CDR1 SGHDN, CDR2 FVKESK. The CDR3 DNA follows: TGTGCCAGCAGCCGACAGACAGGTCTTACGCAGTATTTT. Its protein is CASSRQTGLTQYF.

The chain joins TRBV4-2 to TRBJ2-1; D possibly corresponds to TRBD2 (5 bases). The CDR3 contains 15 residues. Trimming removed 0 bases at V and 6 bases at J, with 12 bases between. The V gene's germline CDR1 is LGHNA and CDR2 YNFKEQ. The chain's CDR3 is CASSQDPGSRNEQFF. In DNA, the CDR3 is TGTGCCAGCAGCCAAGATCCGGGGAGTCGCAATGAGCAGTTCTTC.

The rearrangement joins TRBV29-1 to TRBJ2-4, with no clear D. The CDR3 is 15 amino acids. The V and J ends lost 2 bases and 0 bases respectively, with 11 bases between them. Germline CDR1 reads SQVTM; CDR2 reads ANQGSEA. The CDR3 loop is CSVELAFGAKNIQYF. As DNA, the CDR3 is TGCAGCGTTGAACTGGCCTTTGGAGCCAAAAACATTCAGTACTTC.

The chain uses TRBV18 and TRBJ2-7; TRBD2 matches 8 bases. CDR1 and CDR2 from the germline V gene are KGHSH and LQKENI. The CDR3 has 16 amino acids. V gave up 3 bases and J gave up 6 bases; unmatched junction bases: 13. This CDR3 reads CASSPPLAGALSEQYF. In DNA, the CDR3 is TGTGCCAGCTCACCCCCGCTAGCGGGTGCACTAAGCGAGCAGTACTTC.

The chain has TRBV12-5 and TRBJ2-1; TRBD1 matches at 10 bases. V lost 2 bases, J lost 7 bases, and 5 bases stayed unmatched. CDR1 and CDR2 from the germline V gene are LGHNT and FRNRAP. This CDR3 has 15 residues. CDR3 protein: CASGLNRDRGNEQFF. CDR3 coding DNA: TGTGCTAGTGGTTTGAACCGGGACAGGGGAAATGAGCAGTTCTTC.

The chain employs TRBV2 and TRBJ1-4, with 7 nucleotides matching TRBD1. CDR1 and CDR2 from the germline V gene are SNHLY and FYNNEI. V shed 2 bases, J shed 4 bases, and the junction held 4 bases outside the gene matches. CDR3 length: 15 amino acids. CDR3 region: CASSENRGSNEKLFF. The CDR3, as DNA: TGTGCCAGCAGTGAAAACAGGGGAAGTAATGAAAAACTGTTTTTT.

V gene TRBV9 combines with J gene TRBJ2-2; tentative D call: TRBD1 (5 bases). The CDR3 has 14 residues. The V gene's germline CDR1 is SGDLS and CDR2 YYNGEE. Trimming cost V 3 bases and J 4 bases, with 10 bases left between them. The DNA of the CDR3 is TGTGCCAGCAGCGAGTGGGGCGGCACCGGGGAGCTGTTTTTT. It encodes CASSEWGGTGELFF.

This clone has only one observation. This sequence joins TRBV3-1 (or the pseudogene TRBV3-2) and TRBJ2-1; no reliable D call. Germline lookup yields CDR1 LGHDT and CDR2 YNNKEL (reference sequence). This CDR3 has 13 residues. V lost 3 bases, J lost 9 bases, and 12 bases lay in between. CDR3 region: CASSHQSPPEQFF. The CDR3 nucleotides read TGTGCCAGCAGCCACCAATCCCCCCCTGAGCAGTTCTTC.

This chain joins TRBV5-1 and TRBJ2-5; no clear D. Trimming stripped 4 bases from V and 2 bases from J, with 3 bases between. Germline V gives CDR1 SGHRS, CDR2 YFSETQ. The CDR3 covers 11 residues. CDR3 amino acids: CASSTQETQYF. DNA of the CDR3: TGCGCCAGCAGCACACAAGAGACCCAGTACTTC.

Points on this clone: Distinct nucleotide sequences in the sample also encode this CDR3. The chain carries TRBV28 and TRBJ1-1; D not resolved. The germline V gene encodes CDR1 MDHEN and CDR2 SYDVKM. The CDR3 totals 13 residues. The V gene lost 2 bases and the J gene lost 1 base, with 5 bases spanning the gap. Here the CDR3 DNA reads TGTGCCAGCAGTTTAGGCAGGAACACTGAAGCTTTCTTT. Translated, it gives CASSLGRNTEAFF.

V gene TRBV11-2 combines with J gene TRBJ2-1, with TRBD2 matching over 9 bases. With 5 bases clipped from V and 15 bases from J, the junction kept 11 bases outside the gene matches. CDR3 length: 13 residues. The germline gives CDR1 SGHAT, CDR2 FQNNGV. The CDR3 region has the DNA TGTGCCAGCAGCCAACGACTAGCGGTTCTTCCGTTCTTC. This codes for CASSQRLAVLPFF. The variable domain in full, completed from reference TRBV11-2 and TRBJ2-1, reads EAGVAQSPRYKIIEKRQSVAFWCNPISGHATLYWYQQILGQGPKLLIQFQNNGVVDDSQLPKDRFSAERLKGVDSTLKIQPAKLEDSAVYLCASSQRLAVLPFFGPGTRLTVL.

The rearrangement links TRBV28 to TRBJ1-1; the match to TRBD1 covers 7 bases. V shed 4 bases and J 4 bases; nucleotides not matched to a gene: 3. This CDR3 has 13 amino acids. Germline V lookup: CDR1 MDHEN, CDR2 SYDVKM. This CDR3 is CASSSGQLTEAFF. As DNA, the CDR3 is TGTGCCAGCAGTTCGGGACAGCTCACTGAAGCTTTCTTT.

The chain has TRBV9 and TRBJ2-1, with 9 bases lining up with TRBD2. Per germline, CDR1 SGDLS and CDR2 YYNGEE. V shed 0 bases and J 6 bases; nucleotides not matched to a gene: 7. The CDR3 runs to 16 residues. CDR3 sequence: CASSVDRGLALNEQFF. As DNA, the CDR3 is TGTGCCAGCAGCGTAGACCGGGGACTAGCCCTCAATGAGCAGTTCTTC.

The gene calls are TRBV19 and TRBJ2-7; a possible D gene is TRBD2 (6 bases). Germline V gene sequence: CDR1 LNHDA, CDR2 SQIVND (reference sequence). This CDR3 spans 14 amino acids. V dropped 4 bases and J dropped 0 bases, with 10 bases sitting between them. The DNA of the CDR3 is TGTGCCAGTAGTACAATGACTAGCTCCTACGAGCAGTACTTC. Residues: CASSTMTSSYEQYF.

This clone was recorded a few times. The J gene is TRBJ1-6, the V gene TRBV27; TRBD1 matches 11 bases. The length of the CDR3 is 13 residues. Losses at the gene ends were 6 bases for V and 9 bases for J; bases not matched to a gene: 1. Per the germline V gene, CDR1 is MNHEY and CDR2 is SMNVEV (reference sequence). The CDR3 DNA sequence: TGTGCCAGCAGCGGACAGGGGGCTTCACCCCTCCACTTT. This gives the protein CASSGQGASPLHF.

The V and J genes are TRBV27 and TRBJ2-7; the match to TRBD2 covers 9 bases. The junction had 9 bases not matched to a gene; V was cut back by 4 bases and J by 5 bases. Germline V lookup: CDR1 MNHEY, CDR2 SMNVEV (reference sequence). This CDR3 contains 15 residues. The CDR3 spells CASSYRGRAPDEQYF. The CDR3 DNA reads TGTGCCAGCAGTTATCGCGGGAGGGCCCCGGACGAGCAGTACTTC.

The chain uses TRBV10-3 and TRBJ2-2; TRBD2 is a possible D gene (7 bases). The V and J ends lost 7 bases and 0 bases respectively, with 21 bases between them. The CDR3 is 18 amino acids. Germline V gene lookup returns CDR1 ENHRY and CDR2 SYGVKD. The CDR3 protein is CAIIGEGGATPNTGELFF. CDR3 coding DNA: TGTGCCATCATAGGGGAGGGGGGGGCGACCCCGAACACCGGGGAGCTGTTTTTT.

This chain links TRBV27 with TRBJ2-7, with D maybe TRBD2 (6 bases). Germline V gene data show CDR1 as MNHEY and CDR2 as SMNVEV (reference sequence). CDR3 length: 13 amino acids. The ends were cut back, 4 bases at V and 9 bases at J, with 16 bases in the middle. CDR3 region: CASSSPGRTMQYV. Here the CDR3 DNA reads TGTGCCAGCAGTTCTCCGGGACGGACTATGCAGTACGTC.

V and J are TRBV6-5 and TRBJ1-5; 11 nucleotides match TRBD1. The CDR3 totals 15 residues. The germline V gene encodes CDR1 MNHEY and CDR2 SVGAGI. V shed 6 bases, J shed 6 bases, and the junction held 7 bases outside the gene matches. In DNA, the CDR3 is TGTGCCAGCAGCAGGGGACAGGGGGTCGGTCAGCCCCAGCATTTT. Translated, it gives CASSRGQGVGQPQHF.

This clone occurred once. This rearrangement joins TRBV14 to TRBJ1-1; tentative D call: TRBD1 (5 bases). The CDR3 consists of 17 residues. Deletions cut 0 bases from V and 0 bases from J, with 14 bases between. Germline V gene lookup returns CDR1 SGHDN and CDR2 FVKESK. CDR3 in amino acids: CASSQEGGGYMNTEAFF. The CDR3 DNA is TGTGCCAGCAGCCAAGAAGGTGGGGGGTACATGAACACTGAAGCTTTCTTT.